These 20 T cell receptor beta chains were all obtained from the same sample, sequenced in a study of beta chain features in type 1 diabetes. The study reverse transcribed the entire isolated RNA, so it sequenced expressed TCRB transcripts. Libraries were prepared by immunoSEQ multiplex PCR; TCRdb keeps only in-frame clonotypes and omits some of them. The sample yields 310,000 or so clones, 7.5% to 9% seen once. The sequencing input was central memory CD4+ T cells from blood. The receptor set was obtained from a woman between 18 and 30 years old in good health.

This clone was recorded a few times. Other DNA sequences of this sample code for an identical CDR3. The chain links TRBV7-2 to TRBJ1-2; perhaps TRBD1 as D (5 bases). Trimming removed 0 bases at V and 4 bases at J, with 9 bases between. Germline V gene lookup returns CDR1 SGHTA and CDR2 FQGNSA. The CDR3 spans 14 residues. The DNA for the CDR3 is TGTGCCAGCAGCTTAGCTAGGGGAAGCTATGGCTACACCTTC. Translation: CASSLARGSYGYTF.

This clone was detected only a few times. This sequence joins TRBV5-4 and TRBJ2-6; D is undetermined. Trimming removed 1 base at V and 0 bases at J, with 8 bases between. The germline V gene encodes CDR1 SGHNT and CDR2 YYREEE (reference sequence). CDR3 length equals 16 residues. In DNA, the CDR3 is TGTGCCAGCAGCTTGTTCGGTGGCTCTGGGGCCAACGTCCTGACTTTC. It encodes CASSLFGGSGANVLTF.

This clone was recorded at least ten times. The V gene is TRBV7-2, the J gene TRBJ1-2; D is uncertain. The germline gives CDR1 SGHTA, CDR2 FQGNSA. The CDR3 length is 12 residues. Trimming left V 2 bases short and J 8 bases short, with 9 bases between. CDR3 loop: CASSLNRRGYTF. The CDR3, as DNA: TGTGCCAGCAGCTTAAATAGGCGAGGCTACACCTTC.

V is TRBV7-2 and J is TRBJ1-2; no reliable D call. This CDR3 has 16 residues. Germline assignment: CDR1 SGHTA and CDR2 FQGNSA. Deletions cut 2 bases from V and 4 bases from J, with 17 bases between. CDR3: CASSLMPDAHRYGYTF. The CDR3 region has the DNA TGTGCCAGCAGCTTAATGCCGGACGCTCATCGCTATGGCTACACCTTC.

CDR3 in amino acids: CASSNGQGATDTQYF. DNA for the CDR3: TGCGCCAGCAGCAATGGACAGGGGGCCACAGATACGCAGTATTTT. V is TRBV5-1 and J is TRBJ2-3; 11 nucleotides match TRBD1. CDR3 length equals 15 residues. The ends lost 4 bases at V and 2 bases at J; junction bases unmatched: 3. The germline CDR1 and CDR2 sequences are SGHRS and YFSETQ.

The genes are TRBV7-9 and TRBJ1-1; D is unclear. The germline gives CDR1 SEHNR, CDR2 FQNEAQ (reference sequence). There are 15 residues in the CDR3. The V gene lost 4 bases and the J gene lost 1 base, with 13 bases spanning the gap. The CDR3 nucleotides read TGTGCCAGCAGCTCCCAAATCGTCCAGAACACTGAAGCTTTCTTT. Translating gives CASSSQIVQNTEAFF.

This clone has only a few counts. The chain employs TRBV7-8 and TRBJ2-3; the D gene is possibly TRBD2 (6 bases). Germline CDR1 SGHVS, CDR2 FQNEAQ. This CDR3 comprises 17 residues. The ends were cut back, 5 bases at V and 0 bases at J, with 18 bases in the middle. The CDR3 sequence: CASSLRRLAGSTDTQYF. Written as DNA, the CDR3 is TGTGCCAGCAGCCTACGGCGGCTGGCGGGAAGCACAGATACGCAGTATTTT.

This clone was detected only a few times. V gene TRBV7-2 combines with J gene TRBJ2-5; 8 bases are a match to TRBD2. CDR1 and CDR2 from the germline V gene are SGHTA and FQGNSA. The CDR3 runs 14 residues. V was clipped by 2 bases and J by 4 bases; unmatched bases: 3. The CDR3 spells CASSLTGGGETQYF. The CDR3 DNA reads as TGTGCCAGCAGCTTAACGGGAGGGGGAGAGACCCAGTACTTC.

This clone was observed a few times. The chain couples TRBV4-2 to TRBJ2-3; TRBD2 matches 10 bases. Germline V gene sequence: CDR1 LGHNA, CDR2 YNFKEQ. The CDR3 length is 17 residues. Trimming removed 3 bases from V and 4 bases from J; junction bases left unmatched: 10. The CDR3 DNA is TGTGCCAGCAGCCACGAGACTAGCGGGTCTCTTGCAGATACGCAGTATTTT. As protein: CASSHETSGSLADTQYF.

The chain combines TRBV4-3 with TRBJ2-4; 9 nucleotides line up with TRBD1. The CDR3 length is 19 residues. V lost 0 bases and J lost 1; bases outside the gene matches: 10. Germline assignment: CDR1 LGHNA and CDR2 YSLEER. CDR3 sequence reads: CASSQDPPTGGMAKNIQYF. In nucleotides, the CDR3 is TGCGCCAGCAGCCAAGATCCCCCGACAGGGGGAATGGCCAAAAACATTCAGTACTTC.

The chain couples TRBV4-2 to TRBJ1-2; D gene unclear. Germline V gene lookup returns CDR1 LGHNA and CDR2 YNFKEQ. The length of the CDR3 is 15 residues. V lost 0 bases, J lost 4 bases, and 12 bases lay in between. CDR3 sequence: CASSQDRNTAYGYTF. The CDR3 DNA reads as TGTGCCAGCAGCCAAGATCGGAACACCGCCTATGGCTACACCTTC.

The chain couples TRBV7-2 to TRBJ2-1, with 14 bases identical to TRBD2. Germline CDR1 and CDR2: SGHTA and FQGNSA. J gave up 12 bases and V 5 bases, and 12 bases lay outside the gene matches. The CDR3 totals 16 residues. CDR3 loop: CASSPRGLAGVLGQFF. DNA for the CDR3: TGTGCCAGCAGCCCTAGGGGACTAGCGGGAGTGTTGGGGCAGTTCTTC.

This clone was seen more than once but under ten times. This chain joins TRBV7-2 and TRBJ2-3; 7 nucleotides align to TRBD2. The ends lost 0 bases at V and 0 bases at J; junction bases unmatched: 3. Germline CDR1 reads SGHTA; CDR2 reads FQGNSA. CDR3 length: 16 residues. CDR3 nucleotides: TGTGCCAGCAGCTTAGCCCGCGGGGGAAGCACAGATACGCAGTATTTT. It specifies CASSLARGGSTDTQYF. Together with reference TRBV7-2 and TRBJ2-3, the CDR3 gives the full variable domain: GAGVSQSPSNKVTEKGKDVELRCDPISGHTALYWYRQSLGQGLEFLIYFQGNSAPDKSGLPSDRFSAERTGGSVSTLTIQRTQQEDSAVYLCASSLARGGSTDTQYFGPGTRLTVL.

V usage is TRBV5-1 and J usage is TRBJ2-7; maybe TRBD1 (6 bases). Trimming shortened V by 1 base and J by 3 bases, and 11 bases separated the two germline ends. This CDR3 is built from 14 residues. The germline V gene has CDR1 SGHRS and CDR2 YFSETQ. As DNA, the CDR3 is TGCGCCAGCAGCTTGCGGCAGGGGATCTACGAGCAGTACTTC. Its translation: CASSLRQGIYEQYF.

The V call is TRBV2, the J call TRBJ2-5, with D perhaps assigned TRBD1 or TRBD2 (5 bases each). CDR3 length: 16 residues. With 1 base removed from V and 2 bases from J, the gap between germline ends came to 14 bases. Per the germline V gene, CDR1 is SNHLY and CDR2 is FYNNEI. This CDR3 reads CASSEVRGVGQETQYF. CDR3 nucleotide sequence: TGTGCCAGCAGTGAAGTGAGGGGCGTGGGGCAAGAGACCCAGTACTTC.

V gene TRBV14 combines with J gene TRBJ1-4; D remains ambiguous. The germline V gene has CDR1 SGHDN and CDR2 FVKESK. CDR3 length: 16 amino acids. The ends were cut back, 1 base at V and 0 bases at J, with 9 bases in the middle. CDR3 amino acids: CASSQGGFATNEKLFF. CDR3 DNA sequence: TGTGCCAGCAGCCAAGGCGGATTTGCAACTAATGAAAAACTGTTTTTT.

This sequence joins TRBV28 and TRBJ2-7; 7 bases map to TRBD2. The length of the CDR3 is 15 residues. The germline CDR1 and CDR2 sequences are MDHEN and SYDVKM. The junction had 6 bases not matched to a gene; V was cut back by 3 bases and J by 1 base. The CDR3 DNA sequence: TGTGCCAGCAGTTTCGGAGCTAGCGGTTCCTACGAGCAGTACTTC. Its translation is CASSFGASGSYEQYF.

There are a few counts of this clone. This chain links TRBV13 with TRBJ1-6; D is undetermined. The CDR3 covers 13 residues. V was clipped by 1 base and J by 7 bases, with 5 bases between them. Germline CDR1 reads PRHDT; CDR2 reads FYEKMQ (reference sequence). CDR3 loop: CASSLAQNSPLHF. The CDR3 DNA reads as TGTGCCAGCAGCTTAGCTCAGAATTCACCCCTCCACTTT. The complete variable domain, with remaining parts taken from reference TRBV13 and TRBJ1-6, reads AAGVIQSPRHLIKEKRETATLKCYPIPRHDTVYWYQQGPGQDPQFLISFYEKMQSDKGSIPDRFSAQQFSDYHSELNMSSLELGDSALYFCASSLAQNSPLHFGNGTRLTVT.

The chain links TRBV5-1 to TRBJ2-5, with D maybe TRBD2 (5 bases). Germline V gene sequence: CDR1 SGHRS, CDR2 YFSETQ. The V and J ends lost 4 bases and 5 bases respectively, with 15 bases between them. The CDR3 consists of 14 residues. The CDR3: CASSPSAGLETQYF. In DNA form, the CDR3 reads TGCGCCAGCAGCCCCTCGGCAGGACTCGAGACCCAGTACTTC.

J is TRBJ2-5 and V is TRBV7-2; D perhaps matches TRBD1 (7 bases). The V end lost 5 bases, the J end lost 4 bases, and 20 bases lay between the germline ends. The CDR3 covers 16 residues. From germline, CDR1 is SGHTA and CDR2 FQGNSA. The CDR3, as DNA: TGTGCCAGCAGCCCTGGAGGAGGGGGCGCTGGAGAGACCCAGTACTTC. Residues: CASSPGGGGAGETQYF.